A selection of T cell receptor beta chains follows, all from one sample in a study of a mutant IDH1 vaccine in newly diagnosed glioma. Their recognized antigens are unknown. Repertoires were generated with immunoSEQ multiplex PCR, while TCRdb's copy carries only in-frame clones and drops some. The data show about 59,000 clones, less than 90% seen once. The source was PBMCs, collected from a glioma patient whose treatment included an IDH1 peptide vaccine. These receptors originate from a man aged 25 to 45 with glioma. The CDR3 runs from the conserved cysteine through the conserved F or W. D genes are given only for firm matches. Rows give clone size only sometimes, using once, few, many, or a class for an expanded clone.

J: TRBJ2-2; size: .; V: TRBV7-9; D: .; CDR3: CASSPFPLTMNTGELFF; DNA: TGTGCCAGCAGCCCTTTTCCTTTGACAATGAACACCGGGGAGCTGTTTTTT
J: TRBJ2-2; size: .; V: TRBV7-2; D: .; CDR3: CASSLVRQTGELFF; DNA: TGTGCCAGCAGCTTAGTTCGACAAACCGGGGAGCTGTTTTTT
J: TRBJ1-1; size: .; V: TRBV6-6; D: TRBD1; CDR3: CASSSGQGLETEAFF; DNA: TGTGCCAGCTCATCAGGACAGGGTCTAGAGACTGAAGCTTTCTTT
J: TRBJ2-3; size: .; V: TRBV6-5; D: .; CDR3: CASSYRGAADTQYF; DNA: TGTGCCAGCAGTTACCGGGGGGCTGCAGATACGCAGTATTTT
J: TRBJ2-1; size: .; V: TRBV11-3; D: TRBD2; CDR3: CASSFGGGRTNEQFF; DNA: TGTGCCAGCAGCTTTGGCGGGGGGCGGACCAATGAGCAGTTCTTC
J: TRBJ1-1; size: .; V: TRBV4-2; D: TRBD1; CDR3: CASSPGQENTEAFF; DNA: TGTGCCAGCAGCCCGGGACAGGAGAACACTGAAGCTTTCTTT
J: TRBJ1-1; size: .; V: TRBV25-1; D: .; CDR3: CASSRGTEAFF; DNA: TGTGCCTCCTCCCGGGGCACTGAAGCTTTCTTT
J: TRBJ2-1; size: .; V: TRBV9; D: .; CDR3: CASSVTDAPGNEQFF; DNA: TGTGCCAGCAGCGTCACAGATGCCCCGGGGAATGAGCAGTTCTTC
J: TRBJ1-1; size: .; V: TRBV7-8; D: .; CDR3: CASSLAPNTEAFF; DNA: TGTGCCAGCAGCTTAGCCCCCAACACTGAAGCTTTCTTT
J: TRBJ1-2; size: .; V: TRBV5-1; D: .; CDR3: CASSVTTYSDGYTF; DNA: TGCGCCAGCAGTGTTACAACCTACTCGGATGGCTACACCTTC
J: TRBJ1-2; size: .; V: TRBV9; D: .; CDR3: CASSEFLWSGYTF; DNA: TGTGCCAGCAGTGAGTTTCTTTGGAGTGGCTACACCTTC
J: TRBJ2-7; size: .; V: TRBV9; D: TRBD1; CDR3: CASSGPRTGGGNEQYF; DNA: TGTGCCAGCAGCGGCCCGCGGACAGGGGGCGGGAACGAGCAGTACTTC
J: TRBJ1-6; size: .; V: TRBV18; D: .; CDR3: CASTTPETRRSPLHF; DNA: TGTGCCAGCACTACCCCAGAAACAAGGCGTTCACCCCTCCACTTT
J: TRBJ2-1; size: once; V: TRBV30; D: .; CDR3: CAWRPPGQRAGYGNNEQFF; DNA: TGTGCCTGGAGGCCCCCTGGGCAAAGGGCCGGGTATGGTAACAATGAGCAGTTCTTC
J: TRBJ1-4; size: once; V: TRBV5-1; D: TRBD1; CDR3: CASRTGANEKLFF; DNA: TGCGCCAGCCGGACAGGGGCTAATGAAAAACTGTTTTTT
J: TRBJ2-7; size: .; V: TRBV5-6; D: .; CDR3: CASSLGGPLGNEQYF; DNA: TGTGCCAGCAGCCTCGGGGGACCCTTAGGAAACGAGCAGTACTTC
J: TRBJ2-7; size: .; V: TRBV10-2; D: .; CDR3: CASRRQSTYEQYF; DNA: TGCGCCAGCAGACGACAGTCCACCTACGAGCAGTACTTC
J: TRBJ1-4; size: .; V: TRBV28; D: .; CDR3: CASRVGTPHLGGATNEKLFF; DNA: TGTGCCAGCAGGGTCGGAACCCCCCACTTAGGAGGGGCCACTAATGAAAAACTGTTTTTT
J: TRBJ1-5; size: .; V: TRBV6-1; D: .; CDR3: CASSELSARRQPQHF; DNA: TGTGCCAGCAGTGAACTCTCTGCCCGGCGTCAGCCCCAGCATTTT
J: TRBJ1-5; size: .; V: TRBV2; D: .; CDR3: CASSHRRDSNQPQHF; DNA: TGTGCCAGCAGCCACAGGAGGGATAGCAATCAGCCCCAGCATTTT
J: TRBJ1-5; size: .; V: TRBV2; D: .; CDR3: CASRETQNSNQPQHF; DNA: TGTGCCAGCAGAGAGACACAAAATAGCAATCAGCCCCAGCATTTT
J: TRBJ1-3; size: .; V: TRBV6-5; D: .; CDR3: CASRPRELSGNTIYF; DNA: TGTGCCAGCAGGCCCAGGGAACTCTCTGGAAACACCATATATTTT
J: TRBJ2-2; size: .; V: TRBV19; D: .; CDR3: CASSLRGHNTGELFF; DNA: TGTGCCAGTAGTCTCCGGGGCCATAACACCGGGGAGCTGTTTTTT
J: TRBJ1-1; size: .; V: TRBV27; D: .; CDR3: CASSTRDKVSEAFF; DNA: TGTGCCAGCAGTACCCGGGACAAAGTCTCTGAAGCTTTCTTT
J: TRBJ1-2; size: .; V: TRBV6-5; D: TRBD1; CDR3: CASSLLRTGPESYTF; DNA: TGTGCCAGCAGTCTCCTTCGGACAGGCCCCGAGAGCTACACCTTC
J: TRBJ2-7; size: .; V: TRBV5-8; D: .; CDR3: CASTDRRTYEQYF; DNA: TGTGCCAGCACCGACAGGAGAACTTACGAGCAGTACTTC
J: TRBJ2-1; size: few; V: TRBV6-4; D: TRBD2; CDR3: CASSEEHALAGSYNEQFF; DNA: TGTGCCAGCAGTGAAGAGCACGCCCTAGCGGGATCCTACAATGAGCAGTTCTTC
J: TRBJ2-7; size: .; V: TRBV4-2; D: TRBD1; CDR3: CASSQVTGLGFEQYF; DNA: TGTGCCAGCAGCCAAGTGACAGGGTTGGGGTTCGAGCAGTACTTC
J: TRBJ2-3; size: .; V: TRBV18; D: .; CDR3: CASSPPQGNTDTQYF; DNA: TGTGCCAGCTCACCACCTCAGGGAAACACAGATACGCAGTATTTT
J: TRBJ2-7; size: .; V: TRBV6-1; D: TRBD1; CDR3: CASRDTGAYEQYF; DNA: TGTGCCAGCAGGGACACAGGGGCCTACGAGCAGTACTTC
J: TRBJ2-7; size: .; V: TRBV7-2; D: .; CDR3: CASIQGPSSYEQYF; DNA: TGTGCCAGCATCCAGGGGCCGAGCTCCTACGAGCAGTACTTC
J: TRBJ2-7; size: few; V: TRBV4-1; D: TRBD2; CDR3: CASSREPGLASEQYF; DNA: TGCGCCAGCAGCCGAGAACCGGGACTAGCAAGCGAGCAGTACTTC
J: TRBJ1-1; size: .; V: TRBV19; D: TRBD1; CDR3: CATRRGQTNTEAFF; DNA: TGTGCCACTCGCCGGGGACAGACCAACACTGAAGCTTTCTTT
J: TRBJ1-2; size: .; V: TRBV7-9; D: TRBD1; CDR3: CASSPGTGHGYTF; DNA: TGTGCCAGCAGCCCAGGGACAGGGCATGGCTACACCTTC
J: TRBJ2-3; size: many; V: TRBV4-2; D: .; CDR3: CASSPWTQGGTDTQYF; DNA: TGTGCCAGCAGCCCATGGACACAGGGAGGTACAGATACGCAGTATTTT
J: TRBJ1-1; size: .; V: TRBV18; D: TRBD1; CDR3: CASSRGTAGANTEAFF; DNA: TGTGCCAGCTCACGGGGGACAGCAGGGGCGAACACTGAAGCTTTCTTT
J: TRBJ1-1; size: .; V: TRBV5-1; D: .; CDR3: CASSAGSTEAFF; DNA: TGCGCCAGCAGCGCGGGCTCCACTGAAGCTTTCTTT
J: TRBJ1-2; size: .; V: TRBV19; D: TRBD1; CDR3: CASGTVGGYTF; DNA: TGTGCCAGCGGGACAGTTGGCGGCTACACCTTC
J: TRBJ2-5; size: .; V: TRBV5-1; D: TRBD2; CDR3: CASSLYPLSSGGLPQETQYF; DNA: TGCGCCAGCAGCTTGTATCCGTTGTCTAGCGGGGGGCTACCTCAAGAGACCCAGTACTTC
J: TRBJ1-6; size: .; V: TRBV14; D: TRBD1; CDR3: CASNRGGAVRDSPLHF; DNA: TGTGCCAGCAATCGAGGGGGCGCGGTGCGCGATTCACCCCTCCACTTT
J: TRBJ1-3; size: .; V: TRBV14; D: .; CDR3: CASSQAIRQEDGNTIYF; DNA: TGTGCCAGCAGCCAAGCAATCCGACAGGAGGACGGAAACACCATATATTTT
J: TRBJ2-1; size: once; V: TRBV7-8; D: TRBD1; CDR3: CASKKKRDRVYNEQFF; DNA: TGTGCCAGCAAAAAAAAACGGGACAGGGTATACAATGAGCAGTTCTTC
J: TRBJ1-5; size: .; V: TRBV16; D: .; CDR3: CASSQELGQNNQPQHF; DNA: TGTGCCAGCAGCCAAGAGCTGGGCCAGAATAATCAGCCCCAGCATTTT
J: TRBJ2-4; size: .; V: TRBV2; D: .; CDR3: CASSDLAGEAKNIQYF; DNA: TGTGCCAGCAGTGATCTGGCCGGGGAGGCCAAAAACATTCAGTACTTC
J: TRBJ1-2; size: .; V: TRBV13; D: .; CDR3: CASAKLTDPNYGYTF; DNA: TGTGCCAGCGCAAAGCTGACAGACCCAAACTATGGCTACACCTTC
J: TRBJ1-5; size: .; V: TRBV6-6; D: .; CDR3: CASSYGGGQPQHF; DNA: TGTGCCAGCAGTTATGGGGGTGGGCAGCCCCAGCATTTT
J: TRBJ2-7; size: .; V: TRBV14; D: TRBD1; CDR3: CASSYRGHPYEQYF; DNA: TGTGCCAGCAGCTACAGGGGGCATCCGTACGAGCAGTACTTC
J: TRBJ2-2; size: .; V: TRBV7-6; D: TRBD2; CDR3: CASSTSPGLAGGPPGELFF; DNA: TGTGCCAGCAGCACTTCCCCGGGACTAGCGGGGGGGCCTCCCGGGGAGCTGTTTTTT
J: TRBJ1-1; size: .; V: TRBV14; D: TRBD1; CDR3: CASSQGLRGRRTEAFF; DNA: TGTGCCAGCAGCCAAGGATTAAGGGGGCGGAGGACTGAAGCTTTCTTT
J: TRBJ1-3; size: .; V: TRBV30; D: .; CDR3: CAWTTGNGNTIYF; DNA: TGTGCCTGGACCACAGGGAATGGAAACACCATATATTTT